This T cell receptor (beta chain) was identified in a study of response to subunit inactivated influenza vaccine. Findings and caveats of the study: The study's authors posited that every seasonal influenza vaccination enlists few new T cells.

On this clonotype: Its antigen is not identified.

One entry per CDR3 protein, called by TCRdb with MiXCR from the RT-PCR reads. The table lists roughly 790,000 distinct CDR3 sequences, 21% of them singletons. V was pared by 0 bases and J by 1 base, with 7 bases between. Germline V lookup: CDR1 LGHDT, CDR2 YNNKEL (reference sequence). The CDR3 runs 15 residues. The chain employs TRBV3-1 and TRBJ2-1; D ambiguous. Source: PBMCs from blood, taken 5 days after vaccination. The TCR comes from a man aged 50-60 years who received an inactivated influenza vaccine. In DNA form, the CDR3 reads TGTGCCAGCAGCCAAGATGTGATTTCCTACAATGAGCAGTTCTTC. Translating it yields CASSQDVISYNEQFF.